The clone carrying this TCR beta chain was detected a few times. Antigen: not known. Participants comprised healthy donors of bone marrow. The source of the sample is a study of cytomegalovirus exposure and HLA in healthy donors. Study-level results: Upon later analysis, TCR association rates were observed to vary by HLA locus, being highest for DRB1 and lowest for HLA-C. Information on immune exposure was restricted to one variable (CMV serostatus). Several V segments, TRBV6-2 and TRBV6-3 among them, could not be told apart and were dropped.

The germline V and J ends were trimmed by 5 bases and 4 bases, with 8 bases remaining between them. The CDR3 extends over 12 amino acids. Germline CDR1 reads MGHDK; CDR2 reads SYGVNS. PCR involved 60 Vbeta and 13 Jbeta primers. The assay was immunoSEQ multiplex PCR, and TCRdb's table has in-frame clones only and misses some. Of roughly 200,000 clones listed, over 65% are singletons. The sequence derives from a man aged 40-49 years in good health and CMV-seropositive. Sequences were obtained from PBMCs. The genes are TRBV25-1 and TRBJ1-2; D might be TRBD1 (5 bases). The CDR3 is CASSRGSYGYTF. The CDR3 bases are TGTGCCAGCAGTCGGGGGAGCTATGGCTACACCTTC.